A selection of T cell receptor beta chains follows, all from one sample in a study of T cell responses to AZD1222 COVID-19 vaccine. Sequencing used immunoSEQ multiplex PCR; TCRdb keeps in-frame clones, though not all of them. Counted here are roughly 130,000 clones, 70% to 90% occurring once; the ten biggest clones make up under 2%. The specimen was peripheral blood, collected on day 0 of AZD1222 vaccination. These TCRs come from an adult in good health. Both conserved end residues are part of each CDR3. Each record gives: clone size, J gene, V gene, D gene, CDR3 protein, CDR3 DNA. A D gene is named only where the DNA matches it firmly. The size of a clone is reported for some rows only, either as once, few or many, or as a class for expanded clones.

clone size: NA
J gene: TRBJ1-6
V gene: TRBV7-3
D gene: NA
CDR3 protein: CASSLRAPGAYNSPLHF
CDR3 DNA: TGTGCCAGCAGCTTAAGGGCGCCCGGCGCCTATAATTCACCCCTCCACTTT

clone size: NA
J gene: TRBJ1-5
V gene: TRBV7-6
D gene: NA
CDR3 protein: CASSSGEGRGQPQHF
CDR3 DNA: TGTGCCAGCAGTTCCGGGGAGGGAAGGGGTCAGCCCCAGCATTTT

clone size: NA
J gene: TRBJ2-3
V gene: TRBV14
D gene: NA
CDR3 protein: CASSQLTSRVTQYF
CDR3 DNA: TGTGCCAGCAGCCAACTCACTAGCCGTGTTACGCAGTATTTT

clone size: NA
J gene: TRBJ2-5
V gene: TRBV18
D gene: NA
CDR3 protein: CASSPGDRRLETQYF
CDR3 DNA: TGTGCCAGCTCACCAGGCGACAGGAGGTTAGAGACCCAGTACTTC

clone size: NA
J gene: TRBJ2-4
V gene: TRBV4-2
D gene: NA
CDR3 protein: CASSQDGGNIQYF
CDR3 DNA: TGTGCCAGCAGCCAAGACGGGGGAAACATTCAGTACTTC

clone size: NA
J gene: TRBJ2-1
V gene: TRBV10-1
D gene: NA
CDR3 protein: CASSRDFYNEQFF
CDR3 DNA: TGCGCCAGCAGCCGGGACTTCTACAATGAGCAGTTCTTC

clone size: NA
J gene: TRBJ2-7
V gene: TRBV18
D gene: NA
CDR3 protein: CASSTAVSSSYEQYF
CDR3 DNA: TGTGCCAGCTCTACCGCGGTTTCCTCCTCCTACGAGCAGTACTTC

clone size: NA
J gene: TRBJ1-1
V gene: TRBV10-1
D gene: NA
CDR3 protein: CASSESGRPEAFF
CDR3 DNA: TGCGCCAGCAGTGAGTCAGGGCGCCCTGAAGCTTTCTTT

clone size: once
J gene: TRBJ2-7
V gene: TRBV18
D gene: NA
CDR3 protein: CASSPGTISYEQYF
CDR3 DNA: TGTGCCAGCTCACCGGGGACAATCTCCTACGAGCAGTACTTC

clone size: NA
J gene: TRBJ1-3
V gene: TRBV6-2/TRBV6-3
D gene: TRBD1
CDR3 protein: CASSFDRAGNTIYF
CDR3 DNA: TGTGCCAGCAGTTTTGACAGGGCTGGAAACACCATATATTTT